What follows is one T cell receptor (beta chain) and its context. The data derive from a study of blood T cell repertoires in COVID-19. Across the study: Samples taken during acute and convalescent COVID-19 were collected in the United States, Italy and Spain.

The repertoire was sequenced with immunoSEQ multiplex PCR; TCRdb's copy has only in-frame clones and lacks some. The profile shows roughly 250,000 clones, about 90% of them singletons. This CDR3 is built from 12 residues. V was cut by 8 bases and J by 6 bases, with 10 bases left in between. Germline CDR1 reads WNHNN; CDR2 reads SYGVQD (reference sequence). The V call is TRBV10-1, the J call TRBJ2-2, with no clear D. The sequence came from a woman aged 40-49 years with acute COVID-19. The sequencing input was PBMCs or T cells enriched from blood (not recorded which). The CDR3 region is CASVREPGELFF. The CDR3 DNA sequence: TGCGCCAGCGTAAGAGAGCCCGGGGAGCTGTTTTTT.